Detailed here is one T cell receptor beta chain. Its antigen is currently unknown. Possible read error: a much larger clone is one base away. The CDR3 runs 15 residues. V lost 7 bases, J lost 2 bases, and 15 bases lay in between. Germline CDR1 and CDR2: MNHNS and SASEGT. Assembly of TCR beta libraries relied on iRepertoire HTBI primers together with Arm-PCR of CDR3 regions. Using its own MiXCR run on the multiplex PCR reads, TCRdb lists one record per CDR3 protein. This sample has some 440,000 distinct CDR3 sequences, with around 21% found just once. The sample belongs to a study of regulatory T cells in long-lasting Graves disease. Study-wide background: The criterion for persistent Graves' disease was over 5 years of antithyroid drugs with positive TSH receptor antibodies. Findings and limits, study-wide: Persistent disease preferred TRBV28, TRBJ1-2 and TRBJ2-5; new disease, TRBV20-1 and TRBJ2-1. Relative to new patients (approximately 1,000), persistent patients exhibited greater sharing of public clonotypes (about 3,000). Sample size, which was small, may have reduced accuracy.

As for time point: persistent/refractory GD, antithyroid drugs over 5 years with positive TRAb. RNA extracted from PBMCs served as the sequencing template. The rearrangement joins TRBV6-1 to TRBJ1-5; perhaps TRBD1 as D (5 bases). The sample in question was peripheral blood mononuclear cells (PBMCs), obtained when the disease was refractory, from a patient treated with antithyroid drugs. This clonotype was obtained from a female donor with Graves disease. CDR3 region: CASTGSRGGNQPQHF. CDR3 bases: TGTGCCAGCACCGGCAGCCGGGGGGGCAATCAGCCCCAGCATTTT.